The present entry profiles one T cell receptor beta chain with its context. Its matching antigen is unknown. V was shortened by 10 bases and J by 1 base, with 10 bases between the two germline ends. Germline CDR1 SEHNR, CDR2 FQNEAQ (reference sequence). CDR3 size: 12 residues. It was 5'RACE with constant-segment primers that produced the TCR alpha and TCR beta cDNA libraries, which carried sample barcodes and UMIs. TCRdb ran MiXCR on the 5' RACE reads and lists one entry per CDR3 protein. The sample includes some 40,000 distinct CDR3 sequences, less than 8% of them seen just once. This entry belongs to a study of T-cell memory formation after mild COVID-19. Study in general: Largely, TCR clusters stayed within a single donor. Findings and limits, study-wide: Several responding clones turned up in pre-infection memory, indicating that cross-reactive memory may have taken part. Day 37-peaking second-wave clones had unconfirmed SARS-CoV-2 specificity.

The clonotype was recovered from an adult who had mild COVID-19 (a few samples of this study predate the infection). Cell type and time point are not known. The sequenced sample consisted of PBMCs or a T cell subset sorted from them (not recorded which). This sequence joins TRBV7-9 and TRBJ1-2; D remains ambiguous. The CDR3 DNA reads TGTGCCACCAGACAAGATAACTATGGCTACACCTTC. Translation: CATRQDNYGYTF.